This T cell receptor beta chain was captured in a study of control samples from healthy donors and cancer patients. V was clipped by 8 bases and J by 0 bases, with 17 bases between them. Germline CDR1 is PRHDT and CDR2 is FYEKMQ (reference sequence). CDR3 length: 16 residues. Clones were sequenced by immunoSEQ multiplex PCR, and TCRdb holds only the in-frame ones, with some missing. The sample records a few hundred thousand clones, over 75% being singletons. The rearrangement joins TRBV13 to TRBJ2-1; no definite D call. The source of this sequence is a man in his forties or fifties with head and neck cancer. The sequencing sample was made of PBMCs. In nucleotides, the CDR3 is TGTGCCAGCGGGGTCGGGCGAAAGAGCTCCTACAATGAGCAGTTCTTC. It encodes CASGVGRKSSYNEQFF.